Listed below are T cell receptor beta chains from one sample, sequenced in a study of OX40 agonist ivuxolimab in advanced cancers. Libraries were prepared by immunoSEQ multiplex PCR; TCRdb keeps only in-frame clonotypes and omits some of them. The sample yields roughly 64,000 clones, around 89% seen once. The specimen was CD4+ or CD8+ T cells sorted from blood, collected in a trial of the OX40 agonist ivuxolimab. The receptors originated from an adult with an advanced solid tumor such as melanoma, head and neck, liver or kidney cancer. The CDR3 runs from the conserved cysteine through the conserved F or W. A D gene is named only where the DNA matches it firmly. Clone size is shown for a subset of rows, as once, few, many or a class of expanded clone.

clone size,V gene,D gene,J gene,CDR3 DNA,CDR3 protein
-,TRBV19,-,TRBJ1-1,TGTGCCAGTAACCAGGACAGCCTGAACACTGAAGCTTTCTTT,CASNQDSLNTEAFF
-,TRBV19,-,TRBJ2-1,TGTGCCAGTACCCACGGGAGTAGCTCCTACAATGAGCAGTTCTTC,CASTHGSSSYNEQFF
-,TRBV10-1,TRBD1,TRBJ1-1,TGCGCCAGCAGTAACAGGGGGCGATTCGACACTGAAGCTTTCTTT,CASSNRGRFDTEAFF
few,TRBV10-2,TRBD2,TRBJ2-1,TGCGCCACCCTTTCTATAGCGGGAAACAATGAGCAGTTCTTC,CATLSIAGNNEQFF
medium-sized,TRBV27,-,TRBJ1-6,TGTGCCAGCAGTTTCGACAGTCTAAACTATAATTCACCCCTCCACTTT,CASSFDSLNYNSPLHF
-,TRBV14,TRBD1,TRBJ2-2,TGTGCCAGCAGCCAAGATCGGCGACAGGGTTACACCGGGGAGCTGTTTTTT,CASSQDRRQGYTGELFF
-,TRBV7-8,TRBD1,TRBJ2-1,TGTGCCAGCAGCTTAGCCAATACAGGGGGCGGCGAGCAGTTCTTC,CASSLANTGGGEQFF
-,TRBV18,-,TRBJ2-7,TGTGCCAGCTCACCCCCCGGCGTAGGTGATTACTACGAGCAGTACTTC,CASSPPGVGDYYEQYF
-,TRBV27,-,TRBJ2-7,TGTGCCACCCGACGAGGGACGGGTTCCTACGAGCAGTACTTC,CATRRGTGSYEQYF
-,TRBV9,-,TRBJ2-7,TGTGCCAGCAGCGTAGGGTCCGGGATCTCCTACGAGCAGTACTTC,CASSVGSGISYEQYF
-,TRBV7-9,-,TRBJ2-5,TGTGCCAGCAGCCTCACCGGGGGGCCGTCGGAGACCCAGTACTTC,CASSLTGGPSETQYF
-,TRBV14,-,TRBJ2-2,TGTGCCAGCAGCCAAGATAGGACGGGGGGCTACACCGGGGAGCTGTTTTTT,CASSQDRTGGYTGELFF
-,TRBV6-1,-,TRBJ1-3,TGTGCCAGCAGTTCGTCAGGGACTGGGAACACCATATATTTT,CASSSSGTGNTIYF
-,TRBV5-1,-,TRBJ2-1,TGCGCCAGCAGCTCGGAGGCTAGTTACAATGAGCAGTTCTTC,CASSSEASYNEQFF
-,TRBV27,-,TRBJ2-7,TGTGCCAGCAGTTTACCCAGCCACGAGCAGTACTTC,CASSLPSHEQYF